The 24 T cell receptor beta chains in this list originate from one sample, sequenced in a study of metastatic and nonmetastatic thyroid tumors. TCRdb re-clonotyped the PCR reads via MiXCR. The sample carries about 23,000 clones, roughly 24% recorded once. The entire patient cohort was treatment-naive prior to thyroid surgery. What was sequenced was tumor tissue. The receptors come from a female donor with papillary thyroid cancer or a benign thyroid nodule (not recorded which). Some clones in this sample may be carry-over from other donors' samples.

The genes are TRBV6-1 and TRBJ2-5, with D unclear. V shed 8 bases and J shed 1 base, with 11 bases lying between them. Germline V lookup: CDR1 MNHNS, CDR2 SASEGT. The CDR3 loop spans 13 amino acids. This CDR3 is CASEWAGQETQYF. Written as DNA, the CDR3 is TGTGCCAGCGAGTGGGCTGGCCAAGAGACCCAGTACTTC.

About this clone itself: Germline is not matched at one junction end, which may reflect a read error. This chain connects TRBV20-1 to TRBJ1-5, with D tentatively TRBD1 (6 bases). CDR3 length equals 16 residues. The V gene's germline CDR1 is DFQATT and CDR2 SNEGSKA (reference sequence). CDR3 sequence: CSAPEQGTRSNQSQHF. DNA of the CDR3: TGCAGTGCTCCGGAACAGGGAACTCGTAGCAATCAGTCCCAGCATTTT.

This clone was seen more than once but under ten times. A read error may produce the germline difference seen at one junction end. The rearrangement joins TRBV6-5 to TRBJ2-7, with D possibly being TRBD1 (6 bases). The CDR3 has 14 residues. Germline CDR1 MNHEY, CDR2 SVGAGI. The CDR3 region is CASSYDRSNNEQYF. CDR3 in DNA: TGTGCCAGTAGTTACGACAGGTCGAACAACGAGCAGTACTTC.

This clone was counted only a few times. The chain couples TRBV12-3 or TRBV12-4 to TRBJ2-1, with 14 bases that match TRBD2. The CDR3 loop spans 16 amino acids. V lost 6 bases, J lost 10 bases, and 11 bases stayed unmatched. CDR3 residues: CASSPAGTSGSGEQFF. CDR3 in DNA: TGTGCCAGCAGCCCCGCCGGGACTAGCGGGAGTGGAGAGCAGTTCTTC.

This clone was seen a few times. The chain joins TRBV12-3 or TRBV12-4 to TRBJ2-1; possibly TRBD2 for D (6 bases). Trimming took off 0 bases at V and 7 bases at J, with 10 bases between the two ends. The length of the CDR3 is 14 residues. The CDR3 DNA sequence: TGTGCCAGCAGTTTAGCGGGAGGCCGAAATGAGCAGTTCTTC. Translated, it gives CASSLAGGRNEQFF.

By sample share, this clone is medium-sized. V and J are TRBV6-1 and TRBJ1-2, with D perhaps TRBD1 (5 bases). CDR3 length equals 15 residues. Germline V gives CDR1 MNHNS, CDR2 SASEGT. Trimming stripped 6 bases from V and 4 bases from J, with 18 bases between. CDR3 loop: CASSTGETGPYGYTF. CDR3 DNA: TGTGCCAGCAGCACGGGGGAGACGGGTCCCTATGGCTACACCTTC.

By sample fraction, this clone is medium-sized. The chain has TRBV4-3 and TRBJ1-2; D gene uncertain. The CDR3 is made up of 15 amino acids. Deletions cut 0 bases from V and 2 bases from J, with 10 bases between. Per the germline V gene, CDR1 is LGHNA and CDR2 is YSLEER. CDR3 residues: CASSQEQIGNYGYTF. The DNA for the CDR3 is TGCGCCAGCAGCCAAGAACAGATAGGGAACTATGGCTACACCTTC.

This chain joins TRBV20-1 and TRBJ2-1; D is possibly TRBD1 or TRBD2 (7 bases each). The germline CDR1 and CDR2 sequences are DFQATT and SNEGSKA (reference sequence). V lost 2 bases to trimming and J lost 4 bases, with 30 bases between them. This CDR3 is 20 amino acids long. The CDR3 sequence is CSARSPPVGGGPNSYNEQFF. The CDR3 nucleotides read TGCAGTGCTAGAAGTCCCCCGGTGGGAGGGGGCCCCAACTCATACAATGAGCAGTTCTTC.

J is TRBJ1-3 and V is TRBV4-1, with D unresolved. Trimming removed 3 bases from V and 4 bases from J, with 7 bases in between. CDR1 and CDR2 (germline): MGHRA, YSYEKL. This CDR3 comprises 13 residues. The CDR3 coding sequence is TGCGCCAGCAGCCAGGGCGAAGGAAACACCATATATTTT. As protein: CASSQGEGNTIYF.

This clone has just one count. This sequence joins TRBV6-2 or TRBV6-3 and TRBJ1-2, with a tentative D call TRBD1 (5 bases). CDR1 MNHEY and CDR2 SVGEGT come from the germline V gene. The CDR3 is 20 residues long. V was clipped by 0 bases and J by 4 bases, with 27 bases between them. In DNA form, the CDR3 reads TGTGCCAGCAGTTACTCATGGGCCAAGGGCGCTGCACTCGGGGCCTATGGCTACACCTTC. It codes for CASSYSWAKGAALGAYGYTF.

In this sample, this clone turned up many times. This chain uses TRBV18 with TRBJ2-1, with D maybe TRBD1 (6 bases). Germline CDR1 and CDR2: KGHSH and LQKENI. Trimming pared 3 bases from V and 10 bases from J, leaving 10 bases between. The CDR3 sequence is 12 residues long. CDR3 coding DNA: TGTGCCAGCTCACCGGGGGCGGACGAGCAGTTCTTC. It yields the protein CASSPGADEQFF.

Relative to its sample, this clone is medium-sized. This rearrangement joins TRBV15 to TRBJ2-7, with 11 bases lining up with TRBD2. The CDR3 is 14 residues long. Per germline, CDR1 LNHNV and CDR2 YYDKDF (reference sequence). V gave up 4 bases and J gave up 6 bases; unmatched junction bases: 5. CDR3 DNA sequence: TGTGCCACCAGCACTTCACTAGCGGGGGTCGAGCAGTACTTC. Protein sequence: CATSTSLAGVEQYF.

This clone was counted only a few times. In the same sample, other DNA sequences code for this CDR3. This chain links TRBV6-2 or TRBV6-3 with TRBJ2-1; 12 positions match TRBD2. CDR1 and CDR2 from the germline V gene are MNHEY and SVGEGT. The CDR3 runs 19 residues. J lost 7 bases, V lost 1 base, and 14 bases had no gene match. The DNA for the CDR3 is TGTGCCAGCAGTTACTTAGCTAGACTAGCGGGAGTTTCGGAGAATGAGCAGTTCTTC. This translates into CASSYLARLAGVSENEQFF.

To note about this clone: Likely a read error: the CDR3 ends without its conserved phenylalanine or tryptophan. This CDR3 reads CSAERGESYEQYL. CDR3 bases: TGCAGTGCAGAAAGGGGAGAATCCTACGAGCAGTACTTA. The chain carries TRBV20-1 and TRBJ2-7; D possibly matches TRBD1 or TRBD2 (5 bases each). CDR3 length: 13 amino acids. From germline, CDR1 is DFQATT and CDR2 SNEGSKA (reference sequence). V was shortened by 6 bases and J by 1 base, with 13 bases between the two germline ends.

J is TRBJ1-5 and V is TRBV20-1; D is ambiguous. Germline assignment: CDR1 DFQATT and CDR2 SNEGSKA (reference sequence). The ends were cut back, 5 bases at V and 4 bases at J, with 9 bases in the middle. The CDR3 has 12 amino acids. In DNA form, the CDR3 reads TGCAGTGCTCGGAGCGGGAATCAGCCCCAGCATTTT. Translation gives CSARSGNQPQHF.

The chain joins TRBV7-8 to TRBJ1-5; D ambiguous. Germline values: CDR1 SGHVS, CDR2 FQNEAQ. CDR3 length: 12 amino acids. The CDR3 nucleotides are TGTGTAAGCAGCCGTGTCAATCAGCCCCAGCATTTT. Its protein product is CVSSRVNQPQHF.

This clone was counted a few times. The chain recombines TRBV6-1 with TRBJ1-6, with 8 bases fitting TRBD1. Germline V gives CDR1 MNHNS, CDR2 SASEGT. V was pared by 7 bases and J by 5 bases, with 4 bases of the junction left unmatched. The CDR3 extends over 14 amino acids. CDR3 sequence reads: CASMGQEDNSPLHF. CDR3 nucleotide sequence: TGTGCCAGCATGGGACAGGAAGATAATTCACCCCTCCACTTT.

This rearrangement joins TRBV19 to TRBJ1-6, with D possibly TRBD1 on 5 matching bases. V lost 5 bases to trimming and J lost 7 bases, with 12 bases between them. CDR3 size: 14 residues. Germline assignment: CDR1 LNHDA and CDR2 SQIVND (reference sequence). The CDR3 nucleotides are TGTGCCAGTAGTCCCAGGGTGGGGAATTCACCCCTCCACTTT. Encoded protein: CASSPRVGNSPLHF.

The chain has TRBV7-3 and TRBJ2-3; tentative D call: TRBD2 (7 bases). The germline V gene has CDR1 SGHTA and CDR2 FQGTGA. The CDR3 runs 16 residues. Between the trimmed V and J ends, which lost 5 bases and 5 bases, there was a span of 20 bases. The CDR3: CASSKGGAGAQDTQYF. The CDR3 region has the DNA TGTGCCAGCAGCAAGGGGGGCGCGGGGGCCCAAGATACGCAGTATTTT.

This clone was counted between two and nine times. The V gene is TRBV12-3 or TRBV12-4, the J gene TRBJ2-3; D remains unclear. Trimming took off 5 bases at V and 6 bases at J, with 12 bases between the two ends. The CDR3 has 13 amino acids. This chain's CDR3 is CASSLTRRDTQYF. CDR3 nucleotides: TGTGCCAGCAGTCTCACACGCAGGGATACGCAGTATTTT.

This clone appeared many times. The CDR3 region has the DNA TGCAGTGCTAGAGAAGTGGCAGTCCAAGAGACCCAGTACTTC. The encoded protein is CSAREVAVQETQYF. The chain links TRBV20-1 to TRBJ2-5, with D unresolved. Between the trimmed V and J ends, which lost 0 bases and 1 base, there was a span of 9 bases. Germline-derived CDR1 and CDR2 are DFQATT and SNEGSKA (reference sequence). CDR3 length equals 14 residues.

This clone was observed many times. J is TRBJ2-2 and V is TRBV5-1, with 8 nucleotides matching TRBD2. In germline, CDR1 is SGHRS, CDR2 YFSETQ. Trimming cost V 1 base and J 4 bases; bases outside gene matches: 9. The CDR3 extends over 17 amino acids. The chain's CDR3 is CASSLSGAGDPTGELFF. The CDR3 DNA is TGCGCCAGCAGCTTGTCGGGAGCGGGGGATCCCACCGGGGAGCTGTTTTTT.

This clone was counted at least ten times. V is TRBV6-1 and J is TRBJ2-3; D possibly uses TRBD1 or TRBD2 (5 bases each). CDR3 length equals 14 residues. Trimming pared 7 bases from V and 5 bases from J, leaving 16 bases between. Germline CDR1 and CDR2: MNHNS and SASEGT. The CDR3 DNA reads TGTGCCAGCATTCTTAATCGTGGGGGAGATACGCAGTATTTT. This encodes CASILNRGGDTQYF.

On this clone itself: As the CDR3 is not closed by the conserved phenylalanine or tryptophan, this likely results from a read error. The DNA is left out, because the CDR3 cannot be placed on it with certainty; the CDR3 is given as TCRdb lists it. The V gene is TRBV7-8, the J gene TRBJ2-1. Termini included, the CDR3 measures 15 amino acids. Germline loops: CDR1 SGHVS, CDR2 FQNEAQ. CDR3: CASSLSGNSYNEHFL.